The rows below give T cell receptor beta chains drawn from one sample of a study of shared clonotypes between healthy human individuals. Some clones are missing from TCRdb's copy, which holds only in-frame ones; the method was immunoSEQ multiplex PCR. In the table there are 2 million to 2.5 million clones, 80% to 95% of which are singletons. The sequenced material came from naive CD4+ T cells from PBMCs. These receptors all stem from a man between 18 and 35 years old in good health. Some clones in this sample may be carry-over from other donors' samples. Each CDR3 is given with its conserved first and last residue. The D gene is left open where the match is weak. Expanded clones get a size class; other rows say once, few or many, or leave the size out.

d_call	v_call	clone_size	j_call	cdr3_nt	cdr3_aa
NA	TRBV6-4	NA	TRBJ1-5	TGTGCCAGCAGTGACTCTCTTGGGGGGCCCCAGCATTTT	CASSDSLGGPQHF
NA	TRBV11-2	NA	TRBJ2-1	TGTGCCAGCAGCTTTAGGAGCGGCTTATACAATGAGCAGTTCTTC	CASSFRSGLYNEQFF
TRBD2	TRBV2	NA	TRBJ2-7	TGTGCCAGCAGCGATACTAGCGGGGCCCCCTACGAGCAGTACTTC	CASSDTSGAPYEQYF
TRBD1	TRBV28	NA	TRBJ1-1	TGTGCCAGCAGCACAGGGGGCTCCTTGGACACTGAAGCTTTCTTT	CASSTGGSLDTEAFF
NA	TRBV28	NA	TRBJ1-5	TGTGCCAGCAGCCCTGAGGGGGGTTTCTTGGGTAGTTGGAATCAGCCCCAGCATTTT	CASSPEGGFLGSWNQPQHF
TRBD1	TRBV13	NA	TRBJ2-7	TGTGCCAGCAGCTCACTGGGGACAGGGGGGCCCCACGAGCAGTACTTC	CASSSLGTGGPHEQYF
NA	TRBV7-2	once	TRBJ2-5	TGTGCCAGCAGCTTAGGTGGGAGTCGAGAGACCCAGTACTTC	CASSLGGSRETQYF
TRBD1	TRBV6-1	NA	TRBJ1-2	TGTGCCAGCAGTTCTAGGGGGCGTCCCTATGGCTACACCTTC	CASSSRGRPYGYTF
NA	TRBV5-4	NA	TRBJ2-3	TGTGCCAGCAGCTGGGCCGGGGTGAGCACAGATACGCAGTATTTT	CASSWAGVSTDTQYF
TRBD1	TRBV28	NA	TRBJ2-1	TGTGCCAGCAGTTTATCGGACAGGCCTTTTAGACTGGGGTTCTTC	CASSLSDRPFRLGFF
NA	TRBV6-6	NA	TRBJ1-2	TGTGCCAGCTCCTCGAGAGGATATAACTATGGCTACACCTTC	CASSSRGYNYGYTF
NA	TRBV4-2	NA	TRBJ2-3	TGTGCCAGCAGCCAAATAACCGGGAGAGGGGAAGATACGCAGTATTTT	CASSQITGRGEDTQYF
NA	TRBV5-4	NA	TRBJ1-5	TGTGCCAGCAGCTTGGGACCCCCTAGCAATCAGCCCCAGCATTTT	CASSLGPPSNQPQHF
NA	TRBV18	NA	TRBJ1-1	TGTGCCAGCTCCCCTAACAGGGCGAACACTGAAGCTTTCTTT	CASSPNRANTEAFF
NA	TRBV27	NA	TRBJ2-2	TGTGCCAGCAGTTGGGGACCGTCGGCCGGGGAGCTGTTTTTT	CASSWGPSAGELFF
NA	TRBV6-5	NA	TRBJ1-1	TGTGCCAGCGCTGGGGGGCAGGGTCGGAGTGAAGCTTTCTTT	CASAGGQGRSEAFF
NA	TRBV19	NA	TRBJ1-1	TGTGCCAGTAGACCTTCGGGGAGAGGAGCTTTCTTT	CASRPSGRGAFF
NA	TRBV4-3	NA	TRBJ2-2	TGCGCCAGCAGCCAAGCAGGTCCCCAGCATGGCGGGGAGCTGTTTTTT	CASSQAGPQHGGELFF
TRBD1	TRBV29-1	NA	TRBJ2-7	TGCAGCGTTGAAGGGAGGGGACAGGGGATCTACGAGCAGTACTTC	CSVEGRGQGIYEQYF
NA	TRBV21-1	NA	TRBJ2-7	TGTGCCAGCAGCATAAACGACCCCCCGGGACACTCCTACGAGCAGTACTTC	CASSINDPPGHSYEQYF
NA	TRBV18	NA	TRBJ2-7	TGTGCCAGCTCACCCGGGACGACGGCTTACGAGCAGTACTTC	CASSPGTTAYEQYF
TRBD2	TRBV2	NA	TRBJ2-2	TGTGCCAGCAGTGAGCGTAGCGGGAGGGCCCACACCGGGGAGCTGTTTTTT	CASSERSGRAHTGELFF
TRBD2	TRBV19	NA	TRBJ2-3	TGTGCCAGTACATCTAGCGGGAGGAAAAGCACAGATACGCAGTATTTT	CASTSSGRKSTDTQYF
NA	TRBV5-1	NA	TRBJ1-1	TGCGCCAGCAGCCGCCCTGGGTGGGGCGGAGGAAACACTGAAGCTTTCTTT	CASSRPGWGGGNTEAFF
NA	TRBV19	few	TRBJ1-2	TGTGCCTGTGATGGAGGGGTTTATGGCTACACCTTC	CACDGGVYGYTF
TRBD2	TRBV27	NA	TRBJ2-7	TGTGCCAGCAGTTTCCGGGAGGGTCCCTACGAGCAGTACTTC	CASSFREGPYEQYF
TRBD2	TRBV7-2	NA	TRBJ2-5	TGTGCCAGCAGCCCGGGACTAGCAGGGGAGACCCAGTACTTC	CASSPGLAGETQYF
TRBD1	TRBV11-2	NA	TRBJ1-2	TGTGCCAGCAGCTCAGGGGGGGCGGGCGGCTACACCTTC	CASSSGGAGGYTF
TRBD1	TRBV7-9	NA	TRBJ2-5	TGTGCCAGCAGCTTAGAAGGGGACAGACTTCCCTCCGAAGAGACCCAGTACTTC	CASSLEGDRLPSEETQYF
NA	TRBV2	NA	TRBJ2-5	TGTGCCAGCAGGGAGGGGTCCCGCCAAGAGACCCAGTACTTC	CASREGSRQETQYF
NA	TRBV15	NA	TRBJ1-2	TGTGCCACCAGCCCCCGGGAGGGCGACGGTAAATTTGATGGCTACACCTTC	CATSPREGDGKFDGYTF
TRBD1	TRBV28	NA	TRBJ2-2	TGTGCCAGCAGTACCCTCGGACAGGGGAGCACCGGGGAGCTGTTTTTT	CASSTLGQGSTGELFF
TRBD2	TRBV5-1	NA	TRBJ2-1	TGCGCCAGCAGCTTGGCAGCGGGAGGCACCTACAATGAGCAGTTCTTC	CASSLAAGGTYNEQFF
NA	TRBV14	once	TRBJ2-3	TGTGCCAGCAGCCCGGGACTTTTGTTCTCAGATACGCAGTATTTT	CASSPGLLFSDTQYF
NA	TRBV28	NA	TRBJ2-7	TGTGCCAGCAGCTGGGCCTTAAATGACGAGCAGTACTTC	CASSWALNDEQYF
TRBD1	TRBV11-2	NA	TRBJ2-7	TGTGCCAGCAGCTCGAGACAGGGTGTGGACGAGCAGTACTTC	CASSSRQGVDEQYF
NA	TRBV5-1	NA	TRBJ2-6	TGCGCCAGCAGCTCCGACTCTCCTGGGGCCAACGTCCTGACTTTC	CASSSDSPGANVLTF
TRBD2	TRBV9	NA	TRBJ2-2	TGTGCCAGCAATCGGGAGGCCTCGAACACCGGGGAGCTGTTTTTT	CASNREASNTGELFF
TRBD1	TRBV7-7	NA	TRBJ2-2	TGTGCCAGCAGCACCGGACAGGGCCCCGGGGAGCTGTTTTTT	CASSTGQGPGELFF
NA	TRBV7-9	few	TRBJ1-1	TGTGCCAGCAGCTTAGGAGTTCCCGAAGCTTTCTTT	CASSLGVPEAFF
NA	TRBV19	NA	TRBJ2-1	TGTGCCAGTAATCCCGGACAGATATACAATGAGCAGTTCTTC	CASNPGQIYNEQFF
NA	TRBV7-9	NA	TRBJ1-2	TGTGCCAGCAGCGCCGGGTACGGCCAGGGGGGCTACACCTTC	CASSAGYGQGGYTF
TRBD2	TRBV2	few	TRBJ2-2	TGTGCCAGCAGGGGGACTAGCAGAAACACCGGGGAGCTGTTTTTT	CASRGTSRNTGELFF
NA	TRBV7-6	NA	TRBJ2-1	TGTGCCAGCAGCTTTGAAGCGGAAAACTCCTACAATGAGCAGTTCTTC	CASSFEAENSYNEQFF
NA	TRBV6-5	NA	TRBJ2-5	TGTGCCAGCAGTTACCGACCCCAAGAGACCCAGTACTTC	CASSYRPQETQYF
NA	TRBV2	NA	TRBJ1-4	TGTGCCAGCACTATAGTCAGGGATGAAAAACTGTTTTTT	CASTIVRDEKLFF
NA	TRBV9	NA	TRBJ2-7	TGTGCCAGCAGCGCGCCCCGGGGAGCCCCGACCTACGAGCAGTACTTC	CASSAPRGAPTYEQYF
TRBD1	TRBV7-2	NA	TRBJ2-4	TGTGCCAGCAGCCCGAGGGACAGGGGGAAGGACATTCAGTACTTC	CASSPRDRGKDIQYF
NA	TRBV29-1	NA	TRBJ1-2	TGCAGCGTTTTCGGGGGCGCGGGCTATGGCTACACCTTC	CSVFGGAGYGYTF
TRBD1	TRBV5-4	NA	TRBJ2-3	TGTGCCAGCAGCGCGAGGGACAGAGACACAGATACGCAGTATTTT	CASSARDRDTDTQYF
TRBD1	TRBV2	NA	TRBJ2-3	TGTGCCAGCACCCGGGACAGAGCCACAGATACGCAGTATTTT	CASTRDRATDTQYF
TRBD1	TRBV5-1	NA	TRBJ2-1	TGCGCCAGCAGCTTGGTCGGGACAGGGTACAATGAGCAGTTCTTC	CASSLVGTGYNEQFF
NA	TRBV5-6	NA	TRBJ2-5	TGTGCCAGCAGCTTCGGCCCATGGGAGACCCAGTACTTC	CASSFGPWETQYF